This T cell receptor beta chain was obtained from a study of blood T cell repertoires in COVID-19. Study at large: Acute and convalescent COVID-19 specimens originated in the United States, Italy and Spain. PBMCs, B-cell-depleted T cells, or T cells provided the cDNA or gDNA that made up the material.

The CDR3 is made up of 14 amino acids. V dropped 1 base and J dropped 4 bases, with 13 bases sitting between them. CDR1 SQVTM and CDR2 ANQGSEA come from the germline V gene. Methods used by the authors: Amplification from reference gene primers served as the basis for estimated nucleated cell counts. Using immunoSEQ multiplex PCR, the repertoire was profiled, and TCRdb retains in-frame clones only, with some absent. D and trimming were read from the DNA, whereas the V and J calls and clone size are those reported in that table. This sample carries about 70,000 clones, 80% of them seen once, and the ten largest clones take about 20%.

The chain is built from TRBV29-1 and TRBJ2-5; D perhaps matches TRBD2 (5 bases). The specimen was peripheral blood. The clonotype comes from a man aged 65-85 years who had recovered from COVID-19. CDR3 protein: CSVEGPAGLETQYF. Here the CDR3 DNA reads TGCAGCGTTGAAGGTCCGGCGGGCCTAGAGACCCAGTACTTC.